This T cell receptor (beta chain) is from a study of vaccination and CD4 T cells after COVID-19 (dated by TCRdb to between 2021 and 2023). For the wider study: Convalescent patients had a positive SARS-CoV-2 result on nasal swab PCR, and of these patients, under ten had mild disease and one had severe disease. The convalescent cohort included six males and four females, with two Hispanic individuals, seven Caucasians, two Asians and one multiracial person. Each participant got two doses of either the Pfizer-BioNTech BNT162b2 vaccine (n=8) or the Moderna mRNA-1273 vaccine (n=2). Post-COVID blood samples were collected from convalescent patients a median of roughly 100 days after diagnosis, with a range of about 30 to 161 days. Post-vaccine blood samples were collected a median of about 11 weeks after the second vaccine dose, ranging from about 12 to 250 days. The cultures were stimulated with overlapping spike peptide pools from SARS-CoV-2 and from the common cold coronaviruses HCoV-NL63, HCoV-OC43 and HCoV-229E. Control cultures used a CEFX viral epitope pool as positive control, an HIV-1 Nef peptide pool as negative control, or no peptide. In 9 to 11 COVID-19 convalescent patients and 4 infection-naive healthy vaccine recipients, researchers compared the spike-specific CD4+ TCR repertoire from before mRNA vaccination with the repertoire from after.

Points the paper makes about the study in general: In convalescent patients, a median around 86% of post-vaccine SARS-CoV-2-reactive clones were detected only after vaccination, suggesting vaccine-specific priming. An increase in the median number of SARS-CoV-2-reactive clonotypes from some 20 after infection to some 40 after vaccination was observed, but the change was not found to be significant. Of the vaccine-specific clones found in convalescent patients, nearly all (304 of 307) were mono-reactive for SARS-CoV-2 spike instead of being cross-reactive with common cold coronaviruses. Relatively few convalescent patients were included in the study, and early timepoints after natural infection were not analyzed.

This clonotype is deemed medium-sized (0.01 to 0.1%). The antigen it recognizes is unknown. No much larger clone is present one base from it, and per-base qualities are unavailable. Library preparation used PCR. At the Johns Hopkins FTIC core, DNA from the cultured CD4+ T cells underwent TCR sequencing with the Oncomine TCR Beta short-read assay. The QIAamp micro DNA kit was used to extract genomic DNA from the cultured CD4+ T cells. Oncomine TCR Beta libraries from cultured CD4+ T cells were pooled using unique dual indexes and sequenced on an Illumina iSeq 100. In the original analysis: Non-productive sequences were removed, and CDR3s not starting with C, not ending with F or W, or shorter than 7 amino acids were discarded. The MANAFEST web application identified antigen-specific clonotypes by comparing peptide-stimulated wells against reference wells and other culture wells. For a clone to be called positive, the clone needed an FDR below 0.05, an odds ratio above 5, and a productive frequency above 0.1% in at least two of three replicate wells. Cross-reactive clonotypes were defined as significantly expanded in both SARS-CoV-2 spike wells and at least one common cold coronavirus spike condition. Similarity between CDR3 sequences was evaluated in R version 3.6.1 using Levenshtein distances (stringdist) and unrooted phylogenetic trees (ape). In TCRdb, the public reads were trimmed at Q25 with fastp and aligned with MiXCR, with productive beta chains retained. For every CDR3 protein sequence, its rows merge into one entry that carries the most common genes and DNA. What appears here as the V and J calls and clone size reflects TCRdb's work, not the paper's. In this sample the table shows approximately 15,000 distinct CDR3 sequences, 45% to 60% of which occur a single time. Jointly, the top ten make up about 12% of the sample.

V lost 5 bases and J lost 1 base; the stretch between them is 8 bases long. Per the germline V gene, SGHVS is the CDR1 and FQNEAQ is the CDR2. CDR3 length: 13 amino acids, cysteine to phenylalanine. The sequence is cut down to CDR3 DNA, 39 bases in frame from base 1. The treatment or condition label here, explained by the study, means: approximately 11-day PBMC culture with coronavirus spike peptide pools or control peptides (ViraFEST assay). The study used the ViraFEST assay, which expanded antigen-specific T cells with peptide pools and then identified expanded clonotypes by TCR sequencing. The positive SARS-CoV-2 PCR tests of the convalescent patients were dated from March to December 2020, before the Alpha, Beta and Delta variants emerged in the United States. PBMCs were cultured at two million per well in IMDM supplemented with about 5.5% human AB serum and 8 to 10 IU/ml IL-2, with approximately 11 ug/ml peptide pools added. Half of the culture medium was replaced with fresh IL-2-containing medium on days 3 and 7. CD4+ T cells were isolated after around 11 days of culture through negative selection using the EasySep CD4+ T cell isolation kit. Ficoll-Paque Plus gradient centrifugation was used to isolate PBMCs from whole blood, and the isolated PBMCs were then either used fresh or cryopreserved at -140C. In general, triplicate wells were set up for every culture condition.

This receptor was identified in a human donor who had recovered from COVID-19. The sequence joins TRBV7-8 to TRBJ1-1; confidence is insufficient to name the D gene. The specimen was CD4+ T cells from blood, cultured in vitro. The CDR3 reads as follows: CASSARENTEAFF. Here is the DNA: TGTGCCAGCAGCGCCCGGGAGAACACTGAAGCTTTCTTT.